The clone carrying this TCR beta chain was recorded only once. Time point defined: new active TB diagnosis, blood taken before or within 7 days of starting treatment. This specimen comes from a study of T cells in tuberculosis. Only in-frame clones appear in the TCRdb table, and some are missing; sequencing was by immunoSEQ multiplex PCR. The sample has under 40,000 clones, around 94% seen once. Trimming removed 5 bases at V and 6 bases at J, with 10 bases between. The CDR3 totals 13 residues. CDR1 and CDR2 (germline): LGHNT, FRNRAP. Sequenced here: PBMCs, sampled at tuberculosis diagnosis. V gene TRBV12-5 combines with J gene TRBJ1-4; D not certain. The origin of this receptor is an adult with tuberculosis. CDR3 bases: TGTGCTAGTGGTCTCGGCGGTCATGAAAAACTGTTTTTT. Protein product: CASGLGGHEKLFF.